This passage covers 25 T cell receptor beta chains from one sample sequenced in a study of T cells in Graves' hyperthyroidism and ophthalmopathy. TCR beta CDR3 regions were amplified from RNA. First-round RT-PCR targeting the TCR CDR3 was performed with the HTBI primer set. TCRdb re-called the multiplex PCR reads with MiXCR, one entry per CDR3 protein. Seen here are about 700,000 distinct CDR3 sequences, 14% observed once, and the top ten hold 10% to 13%. The sample taken for sequencing was blood. Receptors were obtained from a woman between 18 and 30 years old with Graves' hyperthyroidism.

This clonotype appeared a few times. J is TRBJ2-1 and V is TRBV12-3 or TRBV12-4; D uncertain. This CDR3 has 16 amino acids. With 3 bases removed from V and 0 bases from J, the gap between germline ends came to 12 bases. The CDR3 nucleotides are TGTGCCAGCAGTTTCCTTTGGGGAAGCTCCTACAATGAGCAGTTCTTC. Translating gives CASSFLWGSSYNEQFF.

This clonotype was found many times. The chain combines TRBV2 with TRBJ1-2; D ambiguous. Germline V gene data show CDR1 as SNHLY and CDR2 as FYNNEI. The CDR3 has 14 residues. Trimming stripped 6 bases from V and 0 bases from J, with 11 bases between. The CDR3 protein is CASRGDTANYGYTF. The CDR3 nucleotides are TGTGCCAGCAGGGGAGACACAGCTAACTATGGCTACACCTTC.

The rearrangement joins TRBV6-2 or TRBV6-3 to TRBJ2-7, with 12 nucleotides matching TRBD1. The V segment lost 0 bases and the J segment 6 bases; nucleotides outside the gene matches: 3. Per the germline V gene, CDR1 is MNHEY and CDR2 is SVGEGT. The CDR3 has 15 residues. CDR3 region: CASSYSGTGGGEQYF. CDR3 sequence (DNA): TGTGCCAGCAGTTACTCCGGGACAGGGGGCGGCGAGCAGTACTTC.

This clonotype was seen ten or more times. The chain links TRBV2 to TRBJ2-1; D is undetermined. CDR3 size: 13 residues. Germline values: CDR1 SNHLY, CDR2 FYNNEI. Trimming took off 4 bases at V and 4 bases at J, with 8 bases between the two ends. The CDR3 region is CASSVNSYNEQFF. The CDR3 nucleotides read TGTGCCAGCAGTGTCAACTCTTACAATGAGCAGTTCTTC.

This clonotype was observed at least ten times. The chain links TRBV20-1 to TRBJ2-1; TRBD1 agrees at 7 bases. Trimming at V came to 5 bases and at J to 4 bases, leaving 5 bases not matched to a gene. CDR1 DFQATT and CDR2 SNEGSKA come from the germline V gene (reference sequence). The CDR3 is made up of 13 amino acids. The DNA for the CDR3 is TGCAGTGCTTTCGACAGGGATTACAATGAGCAGTTCTTC. Translated, it gives CSAFDRDYNEQFF.

This clonotype was detected a few times. The rearrangement links TRBV6-5 to TRBJ1-5, with 7 positions matching TRBD1. From germline, CDR1 is MNHEY and CDR2 SVGAGI. J lost 0 bases, V lost 4 bases, and 9 bases had no gene match. This CDR3 is 17 amino acids long. The DNA for the CDR3 is TGTGCCAGCAGTTCCTACCTGACAGGGATTAGCAATCAGCCCCAGCATTTT. Translated: CASSSYLTGISNQPQHF.

This rearrangement joins TRBV19 to TRBJ2-7; D remains ambiguous. Germline V gene lookup returns CDR1 LNHDA and CDR2 SQIVND (reference sequence). V dropped 3 bases and J dropped 0 bases, with 9 bases sitting between them. The CDR3 has 14 residues. As DNA, the CDR3 is TGTGCCAGTAGTATTCAGGATAGCTCCTACGAGCAGTACTTC. Translated, it gives CASSIQDSSYEQYF.

Only a few counts were recorded for this clonotype. The chain uses TRBV5-6 and TRBJ1-1; D remains unclear. This CDR3 region has 15 residues. V lost 0 bases and J lost 3, with 12 bases in between. CDR1 is SGHDT, CDR2 YYEEEE, per germline. The CDR3 bases are TGTGCCAGCAGCTTGGAAGCAGTCCGCTACACTGAAGCTTTCTTT. Translated, it gives CASSLEAVRYTEAFF.

The chain uses TRBV6-2 or TRBV6-3 and TRBJ2-7; 7 nucleotides agree with TRBD1. V shed 6 bases and J 0 bases; nucleotides not matched to a gene: 17. The germline V gene encodes CDR1 MNHEY and CDR2 SVGEGT. This CDR3 is 18 amino acids long. CDR3 residues: CASRRYLPGQSNSYEQYF. The CDR3 region has the DNA TGTGCCAGCAGGAGATATTTACCGGGACAGTCGAACTCCTACGAGCAGTACTTC.

This clonotype was observed a few times. This chain connects TRBV30 to TRBJ1-2, with 10 bases aligning to TRBD1. The CDR3 extends over 13 amino acids. Germline-derived CDR1 and CDR2 are GTSNPN and SVGIG (reference sequence). Trimming took 5 bases from V and 5 from J; bases not matched to a gene: 5. The CDR3 protein is CAWQDRGEYGYTF. In DNA form, the CDR3 reads TGTGCCTGGCAGGACAGGGGGGAGTATGGCTACACCTTC. Full variable domain (remainder filled in from reference TRBV30 and TRBJ1-2): SQTIHQWPATLVQPVGSPLSLECTVEGTSNPNLYWYRQAAGRGLQLLFYSVGIGQISSEVPQNLSASRPQDRQFILSSKKLLLSDSGFYLCAWQDRGEYGYTFGSGTRLTVV.

This clonotype was seen more than once but under ten times. V gene TRBV7-8 combines with J gene TRBJ1-5, with unresolved D. This CDR3 region has 16 residues. With 1 base removed from V and 2 bases from J, the gap between germline ends came to 12 bases. The V gene's germline CDR1 is SGHVS and CDR2 FQNEAQ. CDR3 amino acids: CASSLDRTRRNQPQHF. The CDR3 DNA reads TGTGCCAGCAGCTTAGATAGGACGAGACGCAATCAGCCCCAGCATTTT.

This clonotype was recorded at least ten times. The CDR3 is CASSSLTSGRAESQYF. CDR3 coding DNA: TGTGCCAGCAGCTCTTTGACTAGCGGGAGGGCTGAGTCTCAGTATTTT. The chain links TRBV27 to TRBJ2-3; 14 bases line up with TRBD2. Germline V gene sequence: CDR1 MNHEY, CDR2 SMNVEV (reference sequence). The CDR3 has 16 residues. The V gene end was trimmed by 6 bases and the J gene end by 12 bases; junction bases not matched to a gene: 14.

At least ten counts were recorded for this clonotype. The V call is TRBV13, the J call TRBJ2-7; D perhaps matches TRBD2 (6 bases). The CDR3 length is 14 residues. The germline CDR1 and CDR2 sequences are PRHDT and FYEKMQ (reference sequence). The V end was cut by 8 bases, the J end by 0 bases, with 14 bases between. CDR3 coding DNA: TGTGCCAGCTCCCCACAGACTAGCTCCTACGAGCAGTACTTC. Translated, it gives CASSPQTSSYEQYF.

This clonotype appeared a few times. V is TRBV25-1 and J is TRBJ1-6; the D gene is possibly TRBD1 (6 bases). CDR1 and CDR2 from the germline V gene are MGHDK and SYGVNS. This CDR3 is 15 amino acids long. Trimming left V 6 bases short and J 5 bases short, with 14 bases between. This CDR3 reads CASRGAGKDNSPLHF. CDR3 DNA sequence: TGTGCCAGCAGGGGGGCAGGGAAGGATAATTCACCCCTCCACTTT.

At least ten counts were recorded for this clonotype. The chain recombines TRBV12-3 or TRBV12-4 with TRBJ2-1; D not resolved. The germline V and J ends were trimmed by 2 bases and 8 bases, with 13 bases remaining between them. This CDR3 spans 14 amino acids. The CDR3 nucleotides are TGTGCCAGCAGTTTAATGGCGATTTGGGATGAGCAGTTCTTC. It codes for CASSLMAIWDEQFF.

This clonotype has more than one count but fewer than ten. A much more abundant neighbour one base away suggests this may be a read error. The rearrangement links TRBV20-1 to TRBJ2-7; 7 bases agree with TRBD1. This CDR3 comprises 13 residues. Germline V gene data show CDR1 as DFQATT and CDR2 as SNEGSKA (reference sequence). The V segment lost 6 bases and the J segment 5 bases; nucleotides outside the gene matches: 10. CDR3 protein: CSAPGQDSHEQYF. In DNA, the CDR3 is TGCAGTGCCCCCGGACAGGATTCCCACGAGCAGTACTTC.

The chain employs TRBV7-9 and TRBJ1-1; D call uncertain. V dropped 1 base and J dropped 0 bases, with 12 bases sitting between them. CDR3 size: 16 residues. Per the germline V gene, CDR1 is SEHNR and CDR2 is FQNEAQ (reference sequence). CDR3 coding DNA: TGTGCCAGCAGCTTAGGTCGGCAGTCCATGAACACTGAAGCTTTCTTT. Translated, it gives CASSLGRQSMNTEAFF.

This clonotype has only a few counts. V gene TRBV5-1 combines with J gene TRBJ1-6; 7 nucleotides line up with TRBD1. This CDR3 contains 19 residues. With 5 bases clipped from V and 4 bases from J, the junction kept 18 bases outside the gene matches. The germline V gene has CDR1 SGHRS and CDR2 YFSETQ. The DNA for the CDR3 is TGCGCCAGCAGATATACCCCCATCGAGGGGGCCGGTTATAATTCACCCCTCCACTTT. This codes for CASRYTPIEGAGYNSPLHF. Looking up the rest from reference TRBV5-1 and TRBJ1-6 gives the full variable domain: KAGVTQTPRYLIKTRGQQVTLSCSPISGHRSVSWYQQTPGQGLQFLFEYFSETQRNKGNFPGRFSGRQFSNSRSEMNVSTLELGDSALYLCASRYTPIEGAGYNSPLHFGNGTRLTVT.

This clonotype was detected once. V gene TRBV7-2 combines with J gene TRBJ2-7; D uncertain. This CDR3 is 16 amino acids long. V gave up 4 bases and J gave up 0 bases, with 16 bases separating them. CDR1 is SGHTA and CDR2 is FQGNSA in the germline V gene. CDR3 DNA: TGTGCCAGCAGCTCCTATAAAGCTACCAGCTCCTACGAGCAGTACTTC. Amino acids: CASSSYKATSSYEQYF.

This chain uses TRBV7-2 with TRBJ1-1; D is perhaps TRBD1 (6 bases). The CDR3 has 15 amino acids. Trimming removed 3 bases at V and 4 bases at J, with 15 bases between. Germline loops: CDR1 SGHTA, CDR2 FQGNSA. The CDR3 nucleotides read TGTGCCAGCAGCTTGATTGCAGGGGTTGCCACTGAAGCTTTCTTT. Amino acid sequence: CASSLIAGVATEAFF.

This clonotype was counted at least ten times. This chain uses TRBV6-1 with TRBJ1-4, with D tentatively TRBD1 (6 bases). V lost 3 bases and J lost 4, with 15 bases in between. CDR3 size: 16 residues. CDR1 and CDR2 from the germline V gene are MNHNS and SASEGT. The DNA of the CDR3 is TGTGCCAGCAGTGATACTCGAGGACAGAATAATGAAAAACTGTTTTTT. This translates into CASSDTRGQNNEKLFF.

The chain employs TRBV25-1 and TRBJ2-7, with 8 bases lining up with TRBD1. Germline V gives CDR1 MGHDK, CDR2 SYGVNS. Trimming at V came to 8 bases and at J to 6 bases, leaving 9 bases not matched to a gene. The CDR3 covers 13 residues. The CDR3 spells CASLGTGGGEQYF. CDR3 nucleotides: TGTGCCAGCCTCGGGACAGGCGGAGGCGAGCAGTACTTC.

Ten or more counts support this clonotype. The chain couples TRBV12-3 or TRBV12-4 to TRBJ2-1, with D unclear. This CDR3 comprises 11 residues. V lost 5 bases and J lost 5, with 4 bases in between. The CDR3 protein is CASSKNNEQFF. CDR3 DNA sequence: TGTGCCAGCAGTAAGAACAATGAGCAGTTCTTC.

In its sample, this clonotype was seen many times. V is TRBV30 and J is TRBJ1-3; TRBD1 might be the D (5 bases). This CDR3 region has 14 residues. The V end lost 3 bases, the J end lost 2 bases, and 11 bases lay between the germline ends. The germline V gene has CDR1 GTSNPN and CDR2 SVGIG (reference sequence). DNA of the CDR3: TGTGCCTGGAGAGATCAGGGTACTGGAAACACCATATATTTT. It is translated as CAWRDQGTGNTIYF.

This clonotype was seen repeatedly, ten times or more. The chain combines TRBV7-2 with TRBJ1-2; 7 bases agree with TRBD1. The CDR3 spans 14 residues. After removal of 0 bases from V and 8 bases from J, the junction contained 6 bases not matched to a gene. In germline, CDR1 is SGHTA, CDR2 FQGNSA. CDR3 residues: CASSLALKGAGYTF. CDR3 nucleotide sequence: TGTGCCAGCAGCTTAGCGTTAAAGGGGGCCGGCTACACCTTC.